This record looks at one T cell receptor beta chain sequence and its context. The antigen is not known. The data were obtained in a study of response to subunit inactivated influenza vaccine. Each CDR3 protein gets one entry after TCRdb re-called the RT-PCR reads with MiXCR. The table shows about 580,000 distinct CDR3 sequences, with around 13% occurring only once. General study findings and limits: That few new T cells are recruited by each seasonal influenza vaccination was the authors' suggestion.

J was trimmed by 5 bases and V by 3 bases; bases with no gene match: 2. Germline V gene data show CDR1 as LNHNV and CDR2 as YYDKDF (reference sequence). The CDR3 is 14 residues long. The rearrangement joins TRBV15 to TRBJ1-2; TRBD1 matches 11 bases. The specimen comprised PBMCs from blood, sampled roughly 12 days after vaccination. This receptor was identified in a man aged 50-60 years who received an inactivated influenza vaccine. CDR3 DNA: TGTGCCACCAGCAGGGGACAGGGGGAGTATGGCTACACCTTC. This gives the protein CATSRGQGEYGYTF. Based on the CDR3 plus reference TRBV15 and TRBJ1-2, the full variable domain is DAMVIQNPRYQVTQFGKPVTLSCSQTLNHNVMYWYQQKSSQAPKLLFHYYDKDFNNEADTPDNFQSRRPNTSFCFLDIRSPGLGDTAMYLCATSRGQGEYGYTFGSGTRLTVV.